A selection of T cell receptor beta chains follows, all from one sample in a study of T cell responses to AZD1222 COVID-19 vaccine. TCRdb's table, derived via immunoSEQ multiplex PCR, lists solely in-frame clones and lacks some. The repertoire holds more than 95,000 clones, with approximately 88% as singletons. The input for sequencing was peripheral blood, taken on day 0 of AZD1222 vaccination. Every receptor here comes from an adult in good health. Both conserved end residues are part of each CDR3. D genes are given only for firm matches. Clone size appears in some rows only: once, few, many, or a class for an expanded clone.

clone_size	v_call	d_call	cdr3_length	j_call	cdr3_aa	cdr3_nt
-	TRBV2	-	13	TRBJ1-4	CASSEQHNEKLFF	TGTGCCAGCAGTGAACAACACAATGAAAAACTGTTTTTT
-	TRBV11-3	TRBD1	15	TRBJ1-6	CASSLSGTDNSPLHF	TGTGCCAGCAGCCTATCCGGGACAGACAATTCACCCCTCCACTTT
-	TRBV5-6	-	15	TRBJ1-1	CASSPQGGVNTEAFF	TGTGCCAGCTCTCCCCAGGGTGGAGTGAACACTGAAGCTTTCTTT
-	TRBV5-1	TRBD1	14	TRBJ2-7	CASSLAQGALEQYF	TGCGCCAGCAGCTTGGCCCAGGGGGCTCTCGAGCAGTACTTC
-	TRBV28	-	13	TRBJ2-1	CASSFRQQGEQFF	TGTGCCAGCAGTTTCAGACAGCAGGGTGAGCAGTTCTTC
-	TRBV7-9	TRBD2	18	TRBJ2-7	CASSGSPGLAQITYEQYF	TGTGCCAGCAGCGGCTCCCCGGGACTAGCTCAGATAACTTACGAGCAGTACTTC
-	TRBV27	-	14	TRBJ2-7	CASSLIGPKEKQYF	TGTGCCAGCAGTTTAATTGGGCCTAAGGAAAAGCAGTACTTC
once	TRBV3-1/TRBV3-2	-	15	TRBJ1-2	CASSPSAYPNYGYTF	TGTGCCAGCAGCCCCTCGGCCTACCCTAACTATGGCTACACCTTC
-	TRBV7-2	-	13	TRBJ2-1	CASSFYLNNEQFF	TGTGCCAGCAGCTTCTACCTAAACAATGAGCAGTTCTTC
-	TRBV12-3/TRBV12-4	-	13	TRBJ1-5	CASSLGGDQPQHF	TGTGCCAGCAGTTTAGGAGGGGATCAGCCCCAGCATTTT
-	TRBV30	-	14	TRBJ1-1	CAWSVAGMNTEAFF	TGTGCCTGGAGTGTGGCAGGGATGAACACTGAAGCTTTCTTT
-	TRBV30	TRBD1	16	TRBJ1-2	CAWSVRDSLFFYGYTF	TGTGCCTGGAGTGTCAGGGACAGCCTTTTTTTTTATGGCTACACCTTC
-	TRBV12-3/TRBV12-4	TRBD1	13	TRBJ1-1	CASRGTVNTEAFF	TGTGCCAGCAGGGGGACAGTAAACACTGAAGCTTTCTTT
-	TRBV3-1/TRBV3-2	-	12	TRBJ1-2	CASSTLAGGYTF	TGTGCCAGCAGCACCCTTGCCGGTGGCTACACCTTC
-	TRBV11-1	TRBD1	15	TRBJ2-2	CASSLLYRGSGELFF	TGTGCCAGCAGCCTACTTTACAGGGGAAGCGGGGAGCTGTTTTTT
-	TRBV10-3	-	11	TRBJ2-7	CAISDSYEQYF	TGTGCCATCAGTGACAGTTACGAGCAGTACTTC
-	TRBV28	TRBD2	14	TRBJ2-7	CASSGTSGFYEQYF	TGTGCCAGCAGCGGGACTAGCGGATTCTACGAGCAGTACTTC
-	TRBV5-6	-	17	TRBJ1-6	CASSLGTAGSYNSPLHF	TGTGCCAGCAGCCTGGGGACGGCCGGCTCCTATAATTCACCCCTCCACTTT
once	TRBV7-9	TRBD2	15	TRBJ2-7	CASSLTSGSSYEQYF	TGTGCCAGCAGCTTGACTAGCGGGAGCTCCTACGAGCAGTACTTC
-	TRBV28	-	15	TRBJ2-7	CASSIIGQNTYEQYF	TGTGCCAGCAGTATCATAGGACAGAACACCTACGAGCAGTACTTC
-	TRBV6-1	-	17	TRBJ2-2	CASSDYLLITNTGELFF	TGTGCCAGCAGTGATTATCTTCTGATAACGAACACCGGGGAGCTGTTTTTT
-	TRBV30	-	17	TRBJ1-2	CAWREAGQSGLGDGYTF	TGTGCCTGGAGAGAGGCGGGGCAAAGTGGCCTAGGGGATGGCTACACCTTC
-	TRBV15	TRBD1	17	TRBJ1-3	CATSRERDRGSGNTIYF	TGTGCCACCAGCAGAGAAAGGGACAGGGGGTCCGGAAACACCATATATTTT